The next 6 T cell receptor beta chains were all read from a single sample in a study of tumor-infiltrating lymphocytes in primary liver carcinoma. Germline DNA was extracted alongside blood RNA, which was obtained from unsorted whole blood. The researchers produced TCR beta cDNA from 500 ng total RNA with a constant-region primer. Three nested multiplex PCR rounds of slightly modified ARM-PCR generated TCR beta libraries. Researchers ran the first two PCR rounds for roughly 11 cycles each with TRBV1-TRBV30 forward primers and a C-beta reverse primer. TCRdb re-derived calls from the multiplex PCR reads in MiXCR, one entry per CDR3 protein. The repertoire holds approximately 300,000 distinct CDR3 sequences, with about 60% as singletons. The sequencing sample was made of peripheral blood. Source of these receptors: a man aged 40-55 years with primary liver carcinoma and hepatitis B virus infection.

Regarding this clonotype: A clone one base away is much larger, so this may be a read error. V and J are TRBV10-3 and TRBJ1-5, with D perhaps matching TRBD1 (5 bases). Germline V lookup: CDR1 ENHRY, CDR2 SYGVKD. This CDR3 comprises 15 residues. V dropped 0 bases and J dropped 9 bases, with 15 bases sitting between them. CDR3 in amino acids: CAISESSQAFRPQHF. The CDR3 coding sequence is TGTGCCATCAGTGAGTCCTCACAGGCTTTTCGGCCCCAGCATTTT.

The chain couples TRBV6-1 to TRBJ2-3, with a possible D match to TRBD1 (5 bases). V lost 2 bases and J 0 bases, leaving 12 bases between the germline ends. The CDR3 contains 16 residues. Germline V gene sequence: CDR1 MNHNS, CDR2 SASEGT. CDR3 sequence reads: CASSEMYRTSTDTQYF. The CDR3 DNA reads as TGTGCCAGCAGTGAAATGTACAGGACCAGCACAGATACGCAGTATTTT.

This clonotype was observed at least ten times. CDR3 sequence reads: CASSQTGRAFF. CDR3 bases: TGTGCCAGCAGCCAAACCGGGAGAGCTTTCTTT. The chain is built from TRBV14 and TRBJ1-1; D not resolved. The CDR3 runs to 11 residues. The germline V gene has CDR1 SGHDN and CDR2 FVKESK. The V gene lost 2 bases and the J gene lost 10 bases, with 8 bases spanning the gap.

In its sample, this clonotype was seen many times. V is TRBV10-3 and J is TRBJ2-5; weak D call: TRBD2 (6 bases). Trimming pared 2 bases from V and 4 bases from J, leaving 17 bases between. Germline CDR1 is ENHRY and CDR2 is SYGVKD. The CDR3 sequence is 16 residues long. The CDR3 sequence is CAISESGQFGGETQYF. The CDR3 DNA is TGTGCCATCAGTGAGAGCGGGCAATTCGGGGGAGAGACCCAGTACTTC.

Of note for this clonotype: One end of the junction varies from germline; a read error may be responsible. The chain employs TRBV4-3 and TRBJ2-6, with TRBD1 as a possible D gene (5 bases). Germline lookup yields CDR1 LGHNA and CDR2 YSLEER. This CDR3 is 16 amino acids long. The CDR3 nucleotides are TGTGCCAGCAGCCAAGATTGTCTGGCTGGGGCCAACGCCCTGACTTTC. Protein product: CASSQDCLAGANALTF.

This clonotype was counted many times. The chain links TRBV29-1 to TRBJ2-1, with a weak D call TRBD1 (6 bases). CDR1 is SQVTM, CDR2 ANQGSEA, per germline. Trimming took off 7 bases at V and 8 bases at J, with 15 bases between the two ends. This CDR3 has 12 residues. The CDR3: CSGLQGFDEQFF. CDR3 coding DNA: TGCAGCGGACTACAGGGTTTCGATGAGCAGTTCTTC.